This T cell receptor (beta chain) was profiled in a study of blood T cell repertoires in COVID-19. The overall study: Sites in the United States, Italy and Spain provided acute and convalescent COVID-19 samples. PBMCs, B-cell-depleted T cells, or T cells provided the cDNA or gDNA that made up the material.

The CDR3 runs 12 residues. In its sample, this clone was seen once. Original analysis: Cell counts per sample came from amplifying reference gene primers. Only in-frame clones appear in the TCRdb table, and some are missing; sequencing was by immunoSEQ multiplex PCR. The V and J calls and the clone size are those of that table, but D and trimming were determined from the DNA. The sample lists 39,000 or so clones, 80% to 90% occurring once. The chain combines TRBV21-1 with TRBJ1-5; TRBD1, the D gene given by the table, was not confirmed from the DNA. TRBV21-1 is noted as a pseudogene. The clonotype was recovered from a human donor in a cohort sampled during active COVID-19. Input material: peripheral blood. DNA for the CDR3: TGTGCCAGCCTACAGAGCAATCAGCCCCAGCATTTT. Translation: CASLQSNQPQHF.